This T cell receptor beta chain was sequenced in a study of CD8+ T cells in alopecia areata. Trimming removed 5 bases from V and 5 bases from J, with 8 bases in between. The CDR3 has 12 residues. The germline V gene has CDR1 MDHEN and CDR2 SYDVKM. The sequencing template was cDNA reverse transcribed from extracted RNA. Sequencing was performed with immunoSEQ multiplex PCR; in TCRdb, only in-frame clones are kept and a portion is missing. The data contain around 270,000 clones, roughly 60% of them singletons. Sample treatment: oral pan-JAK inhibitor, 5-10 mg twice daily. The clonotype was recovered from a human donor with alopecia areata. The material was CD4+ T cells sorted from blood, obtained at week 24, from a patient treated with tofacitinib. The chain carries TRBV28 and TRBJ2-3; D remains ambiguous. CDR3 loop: CASSPPRDTQYF. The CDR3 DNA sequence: TGTGCCAGCAGTCCCCCCCGAGATACGCAGTATTTT. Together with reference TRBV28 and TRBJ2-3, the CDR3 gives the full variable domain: DVKVTQSSRYLVKRTGEKVFLECVQDMDHENMFWYRQDPGLGLRLIYFSYDVKMKEKGDIPEGYSVSREKKERFSLILESASTNQTSMYLCASSPPRDTQYFGPGTRLTVL.